The rows below give T cell receptor beta chains drawn from one sample of a study of technical replicates of blood from a few donors. Assay used: immunoSEQ multiplex PCR; TCRdb lists only in-frame clones, some missing. The profile shows under 90,000 clones, approximately 94% of them singletons. Sequences were obtained from T cells isolated from PBMCs. These receptors all stem from a human donor in good health. Both conserved end residues are part of each CDR3. D genes are given only for firm matches. For some rows the clone size is stated as once, few or many, or as a class when expanded; others skip it.

CDR3 DNA | CDR3 protein | V gene | clone size | J gene | D gene
TGCGCCAGCATATCCCCCGCGACCTACGAGCAGTACTTC | CASISPATYEQYF | TRBV10-2 | . | TRBJ2-7 | .
TGTGCCAGTAGTACGAACAGGGGGCTGATGAGCACTGAAGCTTTCTTT | CASSTNRGLMSTEAFF | TRBV19 | . | TRBJ1-1 | TRBD1
TGTGCCATCAGTGAGTGGGACAGGGGACAGTACACTGAAGCTTTCTTT | CAISEWDRGQYTEAFF | TRBV10-3 | . | TRBJ1-1 | TRBD1
TGCGCCAGCAGCCAAGATCTAGCGGGAGGGCCGGTCGAGCAGTACTTC | CASSQDLAGGPVEQYF | TRBV4-1 | . | TRBJ2-7 | TRBD2
TGTGCCAGCACTATAGCAGGGGGAGATACGCAGTATTTT | CASTIAGGDTQYF | TRBV6-5 | . | TRBJ2-3 | TRBD1
TGCGCCAGCAGCTTGGCAGAAGGGACAGGTTCATACGAGCAGTACTTC | CASSLAEGTGSYEQYF | TRBV5-1 | . | TRBJ2-7 | TRBD1
TGTGCCAGCACCTACCATTGGGGACTAGCGGGAGAAGAGCAGTTCTTC | CASTYHWGLAGEEQFF | TRBV27 | . | TRBJ2-1 | TRBD2
TGTGCCAGCAGCTTGGGGACAGGGGTAACTGAAGCTTTCTTT | CASSLGTGVTEAFF | TRBV11-2 | . | TRBJ1-1 | TRBD1
TGTGCCAGCAGCCGAGGACAGGGCTTCTATGGCTACACCTTC | CASSRGQGFYGYTF | TRBV11-2 | . | TRBJ1-2 | TRBD1
TGTGCCAGCAGTGAATCACGGCAGGGCTATGGCTACACCTTC | CASSESRQGYGYTF | TRBV6-1 | . | TRBJ1-2 | .
TGCGCCAGCGAAGACCGGGACAGGGGCTACAATGAGCAGTTCTTC | CASEDRDRGYNEQFF | TRBV5-1 | . | TRBJ2-1 | TRBD1
TGTGCCAGCAGTGTGAGGGTTTACTATGGCTACACCTTC | CASSVRVYYGYTF | TRBV2 | . | TRBJ1-2 | .
TGTGCCAGCAGTTTATTCGTTGCGGGGCCAAATCAAGAGACCCAGTACTTC | CASSLFVAGPNQETQYF | TRBV28 | . | TRBJ2-5 | .
TGTGCCAGCAGCTGGGGGGGCGCGGGAAAACTGTTTTTT | CASSWGGAGKLFF | TRBV11-2 | . | TRBJ1-4 | .
TGTGCCAGCAGCTTAAGGAGCTCCTACGAGCAGTACTTC | CASSLRSSYEQYF | TRBV5-4 | . | TRBJ2-7 | .
TGTGCCAGCAGTTTCTCACTAGCGGCTAGCACAGATACGCAGTATTTT | CASSFSLAASTDTQYF | TRBV27 | once | TRBJ2-3 | TRBD2
TGTGCCAGCAGCTTATCAGGGACTAGCGGGAGGGATGAGCAGTTCTTC | CASSLSGTSGRDEQFF | TRBV13 | . | TRBJ2-1 | TRBD2
TGTGCCAGCAGCTCCCAAGCGGGGGGGCCTGGCGAGCAGTACTTC | CASSSQAGGPGEQYF | TRBV7-8 | . | TRBJ2-7 | TRBD2
TGTGCCAGCAGCCCAGGGGGCGAGGGCAATCAGCCCCAGCATTTT | CASSPGGEGNQPQHF | TRBV7-9 | . | TRBJ1-5 | TRBD1
TGTGCCAGTAGTATGAGGGACAGGGGGCTTCGAGAGCAGTACTTC | CASSMRDRGLREQYF | TRBV19 | . | TRBJ2-7 | TRBD1
TGCAGCGTCCAGGTCCCTGGAAACACCATATATTTT | CSVQVPGNTIYF | TRBV29-1 | . | TRBJ1-3 | .
TGTGCCAGCAGCTTTCGCCTCCTGAGCTCCTACAATGAGCAGTTCTTC | CASSFRLLSSYNEQFF | TRBV13 | . | TRBJ2-1 | .
TGCGCCAGCAGCTTGGCCCTACAGGGATCGGGCACTGAAGCTTTCTTT | CASSLALQGSGTEAFF | TRBV5-1 | . | TRBJ1-1 | .
TGTGCCAGCAGTTCAGGGACAGGGGTTTACGAGCAGTACTTC | CASSSGTGVYEQYF | TRBV5-4 | . | TRBJ2-7 | TRBD1